A single sample gave rise to the 24 T cell receptor beta chains below, sequenced in a study of CD8 T cells in ankylosing spondylitis. Study findings and constraints: Blood from ankylosing spondylitis patients appeared to carry a characteristic roughly 8-variant TCR beta motif.

The antigens of these receptors remain unknown. TCRdb fed the 5' RACE reads into MiXCR, producing one record per CDR3 protein. The sample holds around 480,000 distinct CDR3 sequences, about a sixth seen once. Sequences were obtained from blood, either unsorted or a sorted T cell fraction (not recorded which). The receptors originated from a male donor with ankylosing spondylitis.

This clonotype was seen ten or more times. The chain links TRBV10-3 to TRBJ1-1; a possible D gene is TRBD1 (5 bases). From germline, CDR1 is ENHRY and CDR2 SYGVKD. CDR3 size: 15 residues. V lost 0 bases to trimming and J lost 0 bases, with 8 bases between them. The CDR3 nucleotides are TGTGCCATCAGTGAGTCACAGGACCTGAACACTGAAGCTTTCTTT. It is translated as CAISESQDLNTEAFF.

The rearrangement links TRBV3-1 to TRBJ2-2; no clear D gene. CDR3 size: 15 residues. V dropped 1 base and J dropped 4 bases, with 10 bases sitting between them. CDR1 is LGHDT and CDR2 is YNNKEL in the germline V gene (reference sequence). Written as DNA, the CDR3 is TGTGCCAGCAGCCAAGGGGTGTTGAGCACCGGGGAGCTGTTTTTT. This codes for CASSQGVLSTGELFF.

This clonotype is a singleton in its sample. The chain recombines TRBV11-2 with TRBJ2-3; 14 bases are a match to TRBD2. V was pared by 5 bases and J by 1 base, with 8 bases of the junction left unmatched. CDR1 SGHAT and CDR2 FQNNGV come from the germline V gene. This CDR3 region has 18 residues. In DNA, the CDR3 is TGTGCCAGCAGCATCACCGGGACTAGCGGGAGTGGCACAGATACGCAGTATTTT. Its protein product is CASSITGTSGSGTDTQYF.

This clonotype was observed a single time. V gene TRBV2 combines with J gene TRBJ2-7; TRBD1 agrees at 7 bases. CDR1 and CDR2 (germline): SNHLY, FYNNEI. V lost 4 bases and J lost 0; bases outside the gene matches: 3. The CDR3 sequence is 14 residues long. CDR3 residues: CASSGQGYSYEQYF. The CDR3, as DNA: TGTGCCAGCAGTGGACAGGGTTACTCCTACGAGCAGTACTTC.

The chain carries TRBV20-1 and TRBJ1-2; D is undetermined. Per the germline V gene, CDR1 is DFQATT and CDR2 is SNEGSKA (reference sequence). The CDR3 extends over 15 amino acids. The ends were cut back, 0 bases at V and 2 bases at J, with 13 bases in the middle. This CDR3 is CSARERLTENYGYTF. The CDR3 nucleotides are TGCAGTGCTAGAGAACGGCTCACAGAAAACTATGGCTACACCTTC.

This clonotype was recorded many times. The V call is TRBV29-1, the J call TRBJ2-3; D may be TRBD2 (5 bases). Germline V gene data show CDR1 as SQVTM and CDR2 as ANQGSEA. V was shortened by 3 bases and J by 2 bases, with 9 bases between the two germline ends. The CDR3 is made up of 13 amino acids. The CDR3 sequence is CSVEPGSTDTQYF. The CDR3 nucleotides are TGCAGCGTTGAGCCGGGGTCCACAGATACGCAGTATTTT.

This clonotype was seen only a few times. The chain carries TRBV12-3 or TRBV12-4 and TRBJ1-6, with D unresolved. CDR3 length equals 13 residues. V was pared by 11 bases and J by 9 bases, with 17 bases between. DNA of the CDR3: TGTGCCTGCATGACTGGGAAGGGTTCACCCCTCCACTTT. It codes for CACMTGKGSPLHF.

V gene TRBV20-1 combines with J gene TRBJ2-5; 9 positions match TRBD1. Trimming at V came to 5 bases and at J to 4 bases, leaving 2 bases not matched to a gene. CDR3 length: 12 residues. Per germline, CDR1 DFQATT and CDR2 SNEGSKA (reference sequence). The CDR3 region has the DNA TGCAGTGCTGCGACAGGGGGAGAGACCCAGTACTTC. This gives the protein CSAATGGETQYF.

The rearrangement links TRBV2 to TRBJ2-5; D uncertain. The germline gives CDR1 SNHLY, CDR2 FYNNEI. V dropped 1 base and J dropped 6 bases, with 9 bases sitting between them. The CDR3 totals 13 residues. The CDR3 loop is CASSEETGQTQYF. The CDR3 coding sequence is TGTGCCAGCAGTGAAGAAACCGGCCAGACCCAGTACTTC.

The chain couples TRBV11-2 to TRBJ2-5; tentative D call: TRBD1 (5 bases). Germline CDR1 SGHAT, CDR2 FQNNGV. This CDR3 spans 15 amino acids. V lost 4 bases to trimming and J lost 0 bases, with 12 bases between them. This CDR3 reads CASSSGQTYQETQYF. Written as DNA, the CDR3 is TGTGCCAGCAGCTCAGGACAAACGTACCAAGAGACCCAGTACTTC. The full variable domain, its missing parts supplied by reference TRBV11-2 and TRBJ2-5, is EAGVAQSPRYKIIEKRQSVAFWCNPISGHATLYWYQQILGQGPKLLIQFQNNGVVDDSQLPKDRFSAERLKGVDSTLKIQPAKLEDSAVYLCASSSGQTYQETQYFGPGTRLLVL.

This clonotype showed up just a few times. The V call is TRBV11-2, the J call TRBJ2-5, with 8 bases that match TRBD2. Germline V gives CDR1 SGHAT, CDR2 FQNNGV. The J segment lost 4 bases and the V segment lost 5 bases, leaving 6 bases of the junction unmatched. The CDR3 sequence is 14 residues long. The chain's CDR3 is CASSQPAGGETQYF. CDR3 coding DNA: TGTGCCAGCAGCCAGCCCGCGGGAGGAGAGACCCAGTACTTC.

The V and J genes are TRBV5-6 and TRBJ2-3, with TRBD2 matching over 13 bases. V shed 1 base and J 5 bases; nucleotides not matched to a gene: 4. Germline V CDR1 and CDR2: SGHDT, YYEEEE. This CDR3 has 16 residues. CDR3 coding DNA: TGTGCCAGCAGCTTGTCACTAGCGGGGGGGCAAGATACGCAGTATTTT. Protein product: CASSLSLAGGQDTQYF.

This clonotype was detected a few times. This chain links TRBV6-2 or TRBV6-3 with TRBJ2-5, with TRBD2 matching 12 bases. Germline CDR1 MNHEY, CDR2 SVGEGT. This CDR3 has 16 amino acids. V was pared by 5 bases and J by 1 base, with 5 bases of the junction left unmatched. CDR3 in DNA: TGTGCCAGCAGTGACACTAGCGGGGGGCTCCAAGAGACCCAGTACTTC. Its protein product is CASSDTSGGLQETQYF.

There are many counts of this clonotype. The CDR3 sequence is CASKLQPQAKNIQYF. CDR3 DNA: TGCGCCAGCAAGTTACAGCCCCAAGCCAAAAACATTCAGTACTTC. The rearrangement uses TRBV5-1 and TRBJ2-4; D call uncertain. This CDR3 has 15 residues. V was trimmed by 6 bases and J by 0 bases, leaving 13 bases between them. In germline, CDR1 is SGHRS, CDR2 YFSETQ.

J is TRBJ2-5 and V is TRBV7-2, with D uncertain. Per the germline V gene, CDR1 is SGHTA and CDR2 is FQGNSA. The CDR3 is made up of 12 amino acids. The V end was cut by 5 bases, the J end by 4 bases, with 8 bases between. Here the CDR3 reads CASSRYGETQYF. CDR3 nucleotide sequence: TGTGCCAGCAGCCGTTACGGAGAGACCCAGTACTTC. Supplemented by reference TRBV7-2 and TRBJ2-5, the full variable domain reads GAGVSQSPSNKVTEKGKDVELRCDPISGHTALYWYRQSLGQGLEFLIYFQGNSAPDKSGLPSDRFSAERTGGSVSTLTIQRTQQEDSAVYLCASSRYGETQYFGPGTRLLVL.

V and J are TRBV6-1 and TRBJ2-5; possibly TRBD1 or TRBD2 for D (7 bases each). The CDR3 sequence is 14 residues long. V dropped 7 bases and J dropped 6 bases, with 18 bases sitting between them. The germline CDR1 and CDR2 sequences are MNHNS and SASEGT. CDR3 in DNA: TGTGCCAGCACCAAGGCAGGGGGGGGAAAGACCCAGTACTTC. It is translated as CASTKAGGGKTQYF.

The gene calls are TRBV7-6 and TRBJ1-1; possibly TRBD1 for D (6 bases). V was trimmed by 5 bases and J by 1 base, leaving 11 bases between them. The CDR3 loop spans 14 amino acids. CDR1 is SGHVS and CDR2 is FNYEAQ in the germline V gene. The CDR3 loop reads CASSRTATNTEAFF. CDR3 DNA sequence: TGTGCCAGCAGCCGGACAGCCACGAACACTGAAGCTTTCTTT.

CDR3 sequence reads: CASSVVAENTGELFF. The CDR3 DNA follows: TGTGCCAGCAGCGTAGTTGCGGAGAACACCGGGGAGCTGTTTTTT. This rearrangement joins TRBV9 to TRBJ2-2; D is ambiguous. Germline V gives CDR1 SGDLS, CDR2 YYNGEE. V gave up 0 bases and J gave up 1 base, with 7 bases separating them. The CDR3 is 15 residues long.

This clonotype was counted a few times. The J gene is TRBJ2-7, the V gene TRBV4-3, with 10 bases fitting TRBD1. Trimming at V came to 0 bases and at J to 4 bases, leaving 6 bases not matched to a gene. CDR3 size: 16 residues. The V gene's germline CDR1 is LGHNA and CDR2 YSLEER. CDR3 sequence (DNA): TGCGCCAGCAGCCAAGACGGGACAGGGGCATCTTACGAGCAGTACTTC. Translated, it gives CASSQDGTGASYEQYF.

This clonotype was counted a single time. J is TRBJ2-1 and V is TRBV30, with D perhaps TRBD2 (5 bases). There are 15 residues in the CDR3. The germline CDR1 and CDR2 sequences are GTSNPN and SVGIG (reference sequence). V was clipped by 3 bases and J by 5 bases, with 17 bases between them. CDR3 loop: CAWRTYGGSHNEQFF. The CDR3, as DNA: TGTGCCTGGAGAACTTACGGAGGATCCCACAATGAGCAGTTCTTC.

This clonotype was detected only a few times. This sequence joins TRBV6-1 and TRBJ1-5, with 9 bases fitting TRBD1. The CDR3 has 15 residues. Germline trimming cut 9 bases from V and 5 bases from J; bases unmatched to any gene: 11. CDR1 and CDR2 from the germline V gene are MNHNS and SASEGT. The CDR3 protein is CASKTTGTGHQPQHF. The CDR3 DNA is TGTGCCAGTAAAACCACCGGGACAGGGCATCAGCCCCAGCATTTT.

The chain links TRBV5-1 to TRBJ1-1; possible D gene TRBD1, 6 bases. This CDR3 has 15 residues. Germline assignment: CDR1 SGHRS and CDR2 YFSETQ. V was clipped by 4 bases and J by 6 bases, with 19 bases between them. CDR3 in amino acids: CASSPRQDYIAEAFF. The CDR3 DNA reads as TGCGCCAGCAGCCCTCGACAGGACTATATAGCTGAAGCTTTCTTT.

This clonotype was seen only a few times. V gene TRBV7-9 combines with J gene TRBJ1-1, with D possibly matching TRBD1 (5 bases). V was clipped by 5 bases and J by 3 bases, with 13 bases between them. Germline CDR1 is SEHNR and CDR2 is FQNEAQ (reference sequence). The CDR3 consists of 14 residues. The CDR3 coding sequence is TGTGCCAGCAGCCTTAATTCGGGGGACACTGAAGCTTTCTTT. Translating gives CASSLNSGDTEAFF.

This clonotype has a handful of counts. The V gene is TRBV6-2 or TRBV6-3, the J gene TRBJ2-2, with D perhaps TRBD2 (6 bases). CDR1 MNHEY and CDR2 SVGEGT come from the germline V gene. The CDR3 loop spans 15 amino acids. V was shortened by 10 bases and J by 4 bases, with 19 bases between the two germline ends. In nucleotides, the CDR3 is TGTGCCAACTCACCTGGCGGGGCGGGCACCGGGGAGCTGTTTTTT. It yields the protein CANSPGGAGTGELFF.